This T cell receptor (beta chain) is from a study of memory CD4+ T cells and cytomegalovirus serostatus (dated by TCRdb to the late 2010s). At the level of the whole study: The cohort included approximately 35 healthy adults from Belgium, of whom 9 were CMV seropositive and roughly 25 were CMV seronegative. To replicate a published TCR-based CMV serostatus classifier, the researchers sequenced the CD4+ memory TCRbeta repertoires of a Belgian cohort whose cytomegalovirus serostatus was known.

A FACSAria II was used to sort memory CD4+ T cells, defined as single viable CD3+CD4+CD8-CD45RO+ cells. CMV serostatus was assessed using a Roche Elecsys assay, by which serum IgG against CMV pp150, pp28, p38 and p52 was detected. Once the samples were thawed, total CD4+ T cells were enriched through positive selection using CD4 magnetic microbeads. The samples came from a different study that was designed specifically to examine the CD4+ T cell memory repertoire. Following standard operating procedures, peripheral blood mononuclear cells were isolated and cryopreserved, while serum was kept at -80 degrees C. The staining used CD3-PerCP (BW264/56), CD4-APC (RPA-T4), CD45RO-PE (UCHT1) and CD8-Pacific Orange (3B5) antibodies, and Sytox blue was used to exclude non-viable cells. About this clone itself: Its target antigen remains unknown. Base qualities are not recorded, but no much larger clone differs from it by a single base.

Study-wide conclusions, independent of this receptor: Only CD4+CD45RO+ memory cells were sequenced, unlike the original study, which covered naive and memory CD4+ and CD8+ populations. Of 150 to 200 previously reported CMV-associated TCRbeta sequences, 55 to 75 appeared in the CD4+ memory repertoires, each in one to five individuals. CMV serostatus prediction reached a median bootstrapped AUC of about 0.94 with the original framework and around 0.91 with a US-trained random forest. On the Belgian cohort, the classifier built on the original framework reached a median bootstrapped AUC of about 0.95, with a 95% CI of 0.76-1.00. The results were interpreted as suggesting that the CMV-associated TCR signature is mostly present in the CD4+ memory repertoire.

The Quick-DNA Microprep Kit was used to extract genomic DNA from the sorted cells. Amplification of TCRbeta DNA was done with the immunoSEQ hsTCRbeta kit, following the protocol from the manufacturer. An Illumina MiSeq instrument was used to sequence the TCRbeta libraries. In the paper's pipeline: Following removal of out-of-frame sequences, 2.3 million or so distinct TCRbeta sequences were retained, with an average of roughly 67,000 per individual. Each individual was scored using the number of around 180 previously reported CMV-associated TCRbeta sequences that the individual carried and the total number of productive distinct TCRbeta sequences. A beta-binomial model was reimplemented in Python, and scikit-learn random forests with default parameters were trained on data from the US cohort. Classifier performance on the Belgian cohort was reported as the median AUC with percentile confidence intervals calculated over 10,000 bootstrap iterations. The clones in this table, taken by TCRdb from immuneACCESS, are in-frame only. Not every clone is retained; where verified, under half of the shortfall comes from an unresolved V gene, and the cause of the rest is unknown. V and J calls and clone size come straight from that table; D and trimming were deduced from the DNA. The table for this sample lists roughly 76,000 clones; roughly 80% of them were counted only once. Around 2.6% of the sample belongs to the ten largest clones.

At the junction V is shortened by 2 bases and J by 0 bases; bases outside the gene matches: 7. Reading from cysteine to phenylalanine, the CDR3 counts 19 amino acids. The sequence is cut down to CDR3 DNA, 57 bases in frame from base 1. In the germline V gene (reference sequence), CDR1 corresponds to MNHEY and CDR2 to SMNVEV. This TCR derives from an adult in good health and CMV-seropositive. The sequencing input was memory CD4+ T cells from blood. The chain employs TRBV27 and TRBJ2-6; 10 of the junction bases match TRBD2. CDR3 loop: CASSLLAGESFSGANVLTF. The nucleotide sequence reads as follows: TGTGCCAGCAGTTTACTAGCGGGAGAATCCTTCTCTGGGGCCAACGTCCTGACTTTC. Here the CDR3 is joined to the reference TRBV27 and TRBJ2-6 genes, and the full variable domain is: EAQVTQNPRYLITVTGKKLTVTCSQNMNHEYMSWYRQDPGLGLRQIYYSMNVEVTDKGDVPEGYKVSRKEKRNFPLILESPSPNQTSLYFCASSLLAGESFSGANVLTFGAGSRLTVL.